This note documents a single TCR beta chain sequence. The data are from a study of blood T cell repertoires in COVID-19. Authors' analysis steps: Amplifying reference gene primers gave estimates of nucleated cell counts. TCRdb's table, derived via immunoSEQ multiplex PCR, lists solely in-frame clones and lacks some. V and J calls and clone size follow that table, whereas D and trimming were derived from the DNA. The table includes about 94,000 clones, roughly 84% detected once. The clonotype originates from a man aged 55 to 70 with acute or convalescent COVID-19. Sequencing was carried out using peripheral blood.

The CDR3 is CASSSRTGANTGELFF. The CDR3, as DNA: TGCGCCAGCAGCTCCCGGACAGGGGCCAACACCGGGGAGCTGTTTTTT. The chain carries TRBV5-1 and TRBJ2-2; 9 positions agree with TRBD1. The CDR3 is made up of 16 amino acids. Germline loops: CDR1 SGHRS, CDR2 YFSETQ. The junction had 5 bases not matched to a gene; V was cut back by 3 bases and J by 2 bases.